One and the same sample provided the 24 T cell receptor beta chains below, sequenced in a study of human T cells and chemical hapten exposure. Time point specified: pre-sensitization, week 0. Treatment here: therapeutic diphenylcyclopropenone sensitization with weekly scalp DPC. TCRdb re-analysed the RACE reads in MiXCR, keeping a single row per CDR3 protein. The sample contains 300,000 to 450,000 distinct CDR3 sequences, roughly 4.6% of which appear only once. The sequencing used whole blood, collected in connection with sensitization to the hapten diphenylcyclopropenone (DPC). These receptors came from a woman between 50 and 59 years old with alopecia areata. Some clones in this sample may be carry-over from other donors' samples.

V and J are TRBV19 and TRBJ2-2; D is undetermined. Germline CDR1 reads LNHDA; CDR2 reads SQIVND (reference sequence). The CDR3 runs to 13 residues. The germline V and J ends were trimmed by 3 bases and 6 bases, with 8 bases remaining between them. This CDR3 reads CASSITDAGELFF. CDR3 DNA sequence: TGTGCCAGTAGTATTACCGACGCCGGGGAGCTGTTTTTT.

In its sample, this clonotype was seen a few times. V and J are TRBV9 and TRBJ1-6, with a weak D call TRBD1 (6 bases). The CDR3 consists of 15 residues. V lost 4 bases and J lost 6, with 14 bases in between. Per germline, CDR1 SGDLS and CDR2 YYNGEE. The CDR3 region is CASSPTQGSNSPLHF. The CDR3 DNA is TGTGCCAGCAGCCCAACACAGGGAAGTAATTCACCCCTCCACTTT.

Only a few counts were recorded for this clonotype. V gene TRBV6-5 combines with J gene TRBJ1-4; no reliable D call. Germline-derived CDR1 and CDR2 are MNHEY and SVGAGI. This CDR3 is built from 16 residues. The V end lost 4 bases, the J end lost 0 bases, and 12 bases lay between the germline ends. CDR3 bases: TGTGCCAGCAGTTTTCAGGCCGTATCAACTAATGAAAAACTGTTTTTT. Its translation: CASSFQAVSTNEKLFF.

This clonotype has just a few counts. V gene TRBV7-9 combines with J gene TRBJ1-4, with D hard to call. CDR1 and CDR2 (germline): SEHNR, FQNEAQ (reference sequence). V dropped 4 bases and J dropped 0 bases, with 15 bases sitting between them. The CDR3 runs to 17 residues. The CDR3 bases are TGTGCCAGCAGCTCCCCCGAGACATCTGCAACTAATGAAAAACTGTTTTTT. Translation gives CASSSPETSATNEKLFF.

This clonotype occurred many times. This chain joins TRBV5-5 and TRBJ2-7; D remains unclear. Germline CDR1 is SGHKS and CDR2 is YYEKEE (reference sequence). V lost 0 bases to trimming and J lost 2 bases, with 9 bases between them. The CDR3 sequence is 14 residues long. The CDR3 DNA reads TGTGCCAGCAGCTTGGCTTCAGACGCCTACGAGCAGTACTTC. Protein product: CASSLASDAYEQYF.

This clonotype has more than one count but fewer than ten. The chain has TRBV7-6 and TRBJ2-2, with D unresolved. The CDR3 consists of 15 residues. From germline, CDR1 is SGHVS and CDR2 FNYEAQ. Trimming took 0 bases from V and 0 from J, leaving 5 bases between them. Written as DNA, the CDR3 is TGTGCCAGCAGCTTAGCGGACGCGAACACCGGGGAGCTGTTTTTT. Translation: CASSLADANTGELFF.

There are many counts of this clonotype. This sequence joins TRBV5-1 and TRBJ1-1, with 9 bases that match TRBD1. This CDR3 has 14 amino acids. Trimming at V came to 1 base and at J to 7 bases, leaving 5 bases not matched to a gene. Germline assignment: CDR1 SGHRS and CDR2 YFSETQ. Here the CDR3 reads CASSLRGQGGEAFF. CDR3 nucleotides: TGCGCCAGCAGCTTGAGGGGACAGGGCGGTGAAGCTTTCTTT.

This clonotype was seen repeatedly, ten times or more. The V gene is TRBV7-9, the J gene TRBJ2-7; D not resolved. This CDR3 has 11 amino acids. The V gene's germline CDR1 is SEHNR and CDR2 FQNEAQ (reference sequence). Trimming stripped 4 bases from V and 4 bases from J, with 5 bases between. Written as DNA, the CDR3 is TGTGCCAGCAGCTCTATTTACGAGCAGTACTTC. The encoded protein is CASSSIYEQYF.

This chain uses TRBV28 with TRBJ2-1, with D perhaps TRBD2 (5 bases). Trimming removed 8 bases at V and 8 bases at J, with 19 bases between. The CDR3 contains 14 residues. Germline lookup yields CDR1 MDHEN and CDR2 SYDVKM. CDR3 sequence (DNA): TGTGCCAGCGGCGGACTCCCGGGTCTGGATGAGCAGTTCTTC. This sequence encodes CASGGLPGLDEQFF.

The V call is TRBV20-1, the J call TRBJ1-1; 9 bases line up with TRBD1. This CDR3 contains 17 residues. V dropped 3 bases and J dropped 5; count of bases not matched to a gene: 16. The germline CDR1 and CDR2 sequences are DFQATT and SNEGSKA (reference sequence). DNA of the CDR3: TGCAGTGCTAGTAGATTGGGACAGGGAACGTCCGTAACTGAAGCTTTCTTT. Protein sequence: CSASRLGQGTSVTEAFF.

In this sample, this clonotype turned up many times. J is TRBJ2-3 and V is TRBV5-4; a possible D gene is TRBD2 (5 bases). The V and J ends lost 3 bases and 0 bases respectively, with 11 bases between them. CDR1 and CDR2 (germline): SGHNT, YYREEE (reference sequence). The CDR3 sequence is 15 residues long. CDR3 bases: TGTGCCAGCAGCTCAGCGGTATCTAGCACAGATACGCAGTATTTT. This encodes CASSSAVSSTDTQYF.

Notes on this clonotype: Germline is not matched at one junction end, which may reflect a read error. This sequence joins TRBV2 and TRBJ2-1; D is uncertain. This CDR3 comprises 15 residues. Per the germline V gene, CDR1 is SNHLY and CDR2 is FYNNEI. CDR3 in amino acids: CASSEDRGTYNEQFF. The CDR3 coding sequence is TGTGCCAGCAGCGAAGACCGCGGTACCTACAATGAGCAGTTCTTC. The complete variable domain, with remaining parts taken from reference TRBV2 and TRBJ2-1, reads EPEVTQTPSHQVTQMGQEVILRCVPISNHLYFYWYRQILGQKVEFLVSFYNNEISEKSEIFDDQFSVERPDGSNFTLKIRSTKLEDSAMYFCASSEDRGTYNEQFFGPGTRLTVL.

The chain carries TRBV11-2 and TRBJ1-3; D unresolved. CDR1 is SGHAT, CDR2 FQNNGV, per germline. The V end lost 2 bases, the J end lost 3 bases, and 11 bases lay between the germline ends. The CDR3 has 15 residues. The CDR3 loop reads CASSLYRSDGNTIYF. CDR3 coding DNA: TGTGCCAGCAGCTTATATAGATCTGATGGAAACACCATATATTTT.

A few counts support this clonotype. As DNA, the CDR3 is TGTGCCAGCAGCTTATCAGGGGCCCAAGAGACCCAGTACTTC. Translated, it gives CASSLSGAQETQYF. The chain has TRBV7-3 and TRBJ2-5, with D tentatively TRBD1 (6 bases). CDR3 length: 14 amino acids. CDR1 is SGHTA, CDR2 FQGTGA, per germline. V dropped 2 bases and J dropped 1 base, with 8 bases sitting between them.

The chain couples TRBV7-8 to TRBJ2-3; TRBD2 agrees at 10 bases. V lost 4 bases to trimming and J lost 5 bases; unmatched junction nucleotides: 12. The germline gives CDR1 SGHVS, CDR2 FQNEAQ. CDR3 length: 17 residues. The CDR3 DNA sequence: TGTGCCAGCAGCTCTCTGATAGCGGGAGGTCCGGGAGATACGCAGTATTTT. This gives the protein CASSSLIAGGPGDTQYF.

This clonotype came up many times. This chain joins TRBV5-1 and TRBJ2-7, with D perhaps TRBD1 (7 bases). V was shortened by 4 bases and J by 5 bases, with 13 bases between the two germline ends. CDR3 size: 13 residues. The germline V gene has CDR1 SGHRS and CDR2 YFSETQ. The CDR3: CASSRGGGDEQYF. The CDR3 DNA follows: TGCGCCAGCAGCCGAGGAGGGGGCGACGAGCAGTACTTC.

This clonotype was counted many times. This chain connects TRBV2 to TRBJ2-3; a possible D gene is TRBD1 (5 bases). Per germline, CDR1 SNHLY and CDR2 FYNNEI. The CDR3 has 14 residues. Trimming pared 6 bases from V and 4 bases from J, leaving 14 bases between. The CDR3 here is CASRPSVGADTQYF. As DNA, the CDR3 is TGTGCCAGCAGACCCAGCGTAGGGGCAGATACGCAGTATTTT.

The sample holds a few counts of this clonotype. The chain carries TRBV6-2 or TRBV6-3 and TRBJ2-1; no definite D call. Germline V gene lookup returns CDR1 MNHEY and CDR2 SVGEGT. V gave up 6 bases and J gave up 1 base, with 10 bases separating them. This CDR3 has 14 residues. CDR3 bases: TGTGCCAGCAGCTTCCCGCCTTCCTACAATGAGCAGTTCTTC. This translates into CASSFPPSYNEQFF.

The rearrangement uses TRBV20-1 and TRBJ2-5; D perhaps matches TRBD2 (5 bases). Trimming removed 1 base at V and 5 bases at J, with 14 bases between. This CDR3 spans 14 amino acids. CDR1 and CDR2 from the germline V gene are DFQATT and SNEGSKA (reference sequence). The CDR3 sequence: CSARGELNGETQYF. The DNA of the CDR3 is TGCAGTGCTAGAGGGGAGCTGAATGGGGAGACCCAGTACTTC.

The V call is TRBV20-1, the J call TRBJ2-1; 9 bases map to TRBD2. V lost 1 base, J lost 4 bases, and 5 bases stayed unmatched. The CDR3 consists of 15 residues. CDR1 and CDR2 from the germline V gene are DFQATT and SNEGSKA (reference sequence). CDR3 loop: CSARGSLAGYNEQFF. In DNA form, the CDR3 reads TGCAGTGCTAGAGGGTCCCTAGCGGGATACAATGAGCAGTTCTTC.

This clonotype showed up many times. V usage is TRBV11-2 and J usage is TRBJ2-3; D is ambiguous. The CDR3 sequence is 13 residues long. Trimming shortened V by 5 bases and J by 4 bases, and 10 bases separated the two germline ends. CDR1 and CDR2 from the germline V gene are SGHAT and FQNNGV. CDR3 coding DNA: TGTGCCAGCAGCCTACATTACGCAGATACGCAGTATTTT. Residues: CASSLHYADTQYF.

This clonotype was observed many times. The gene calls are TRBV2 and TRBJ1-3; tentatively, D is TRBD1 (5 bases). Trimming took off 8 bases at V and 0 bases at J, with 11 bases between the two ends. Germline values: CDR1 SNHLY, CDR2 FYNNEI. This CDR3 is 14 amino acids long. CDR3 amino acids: CASRDGYSGNTIYF. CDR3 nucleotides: TGTGCCAGCCGGGACGGATACTCTGGAAACACCATATATTTT.

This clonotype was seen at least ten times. CDR3 amino acids: CSVEDEDTQYF. The DNA of the CDR3 is TGCAGCGTTGAAGATGAAGATACGCAGTATTTT. The gene calls are TRBV29-1 and TRBJ2-3; D call uncertain. V gave up 0 bases and J gave up 5 bases, with 3 bases separating them. The CDR3 is made up of 11 amino acids. Germline V gene lookup returns CDR1 SQVTM and CDR2 ANQGSEA.

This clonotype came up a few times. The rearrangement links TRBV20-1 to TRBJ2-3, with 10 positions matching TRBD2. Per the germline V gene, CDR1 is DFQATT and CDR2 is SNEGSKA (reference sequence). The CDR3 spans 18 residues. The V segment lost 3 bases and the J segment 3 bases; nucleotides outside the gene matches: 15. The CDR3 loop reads CSASFRASGGPPTDTQYF. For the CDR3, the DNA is TGCAGTGCTAGTTTTCGGGCTAGCGGGGGTCCGCCAACAGATACGCAGTATTTT.